The 26 T cell receptor beta chains presented below share a single source sample, sequenced in a study of T cells in Graves' hyperthyroidism and ophthalmopathy. TCR beta CDR3 sequences were amplified from RNA transcripts. With the HTBI primer set, the TCR CDR3 went through a first round of RT-PCR. In TCRdb, the multiplex PCR reads were re-called with MiXCR into one record per CDR3 protein. The sample records nearly 600,000 distinct CDR3 sequences, more than 13% being singletons. The sequencing sample was made of blood. These receptors originate from a woman aged 18-30 years with Graves' ophthalmopathy.

This clonotype was seen repeatedly, ten times or more. The CDR3 nucleotides read TGTGCCAGCAGTTTACTTCCGAGAGATACGCAGTATTTT. It codes for CASSLLPRDTQYF. The J gene is TRBJ2-3, the V gene TRBV28, with D uncertain. Germline V CDR1 and CDR2: MDHEN, SYDVKM. This CDR3 spans 13 amino acids. V was clipped by 2 bases and J by 5 bases, with 8 bases between them.

This clonotype was counted at least ten times. This rearrangement joins TRBV30 to TRBJ2-1; tentatively, D is TRBD1 (5 bases). The CDR3 consists of 11 residues. Germline V CDR1 and CDR2: GTSNPN, SVGIG (reference sequence). Trimming shortened V by 7 bases and J by 4 bases, and 8 bases separated the two germline ends. The CDR3 DNA reads TGTGCCTTGACAGAGTACAATGAGCAGTTCTTC. Protein sequence: CALTEYNEQFF.

This clonotype was counted ten times or more. The chain has TRBV28 and TRBJ1-2; D not certain. V lost 2 bases and J 5 bases, leaving 9 bases between the germline ends. CDR3 length equals 13 residues. CDR1 MDHEN and CDR2 SYDVKM come from the germline V gene. In nucleotides, the CDR3 is TGTGCCAGCAGTTTAAATGGGTTATATGGCTACACCTTC. Amino acids: CASSLNGLYGYTF.

This clonotype was detected many times. This chain links TRBV11-3 with TRBJ2-2; maybe TRBD2 (5 bases). V lost 5 bases to trimming and J lost 8 bases, with 21 bases between them. Germline CDR1 and CDR2: SGHNT and YENEEA. This CDR3 is built from 16 residues. CDR3 loop: CASSPLPAEDSGELFF. In nucleotides, the CDR3 is TGTGCCAGCAGCCCCCTTCCAGCGGAGGACTCGGGGGAGCTGTTTTTT.

This clonotype was picked up many times. CDR3: CSARAGTGNTIYF. The DNA of the CDR3 is TGCAGTGCTAGAGCGGGGACTGGAAACACCATATATTTT. The V gene is TRBV20-1, the J gene TRBJ1-3; D ambiguous. The V gene lost 1 base and the J gene lost 2 bases, with 6 bases spanning the gap. This CDR3 is 13 amino acids long. CDR1 DFQATT and CDR2 SNEGSKA come from the germline V gene (reference sequence).

Notes on this clonotype: Since a much larger clone is just one base distant, this may be a read error. The CDR3 sequence: CASSVGYAAYGQYF. CDR3 bases: TGTGCCAGCAGTGTAGGGTATGCGGCCTACGGGCAGTACTTC. The rearrangement uses TRBV2 and TRBJ2-7; no reliable D call. Germline CDR1 SNHLY, CDR2 FYNNEI. The CDR3 extends over 14 amino acids.

This clonotype was observed many times. The J gene is TRBJ2-7, the V gene TRBV27; no clear D gene. The CDR3 runs to 13 residues. V lost 3 bases, J lost 6 bases, and 12 bases lay in between. Looked up from germline, CDR1 is MNHEY and CDR2 is SMNVEV (reference sequence). The CDR3 nucleotides read TGTGCCAGCAGTTTGCAGGCAGTGACCGAGCAGTACTTC. Its translation: CASSLQAVTEQYF.

This clonotype was seen at least ten times. Here the CDR3 reads CASSPSGAYQETQYF. The CDR3 bases are TGTGCCAGCAGCCCCAGCGGGGCGTACCAAGAGACCCAGTACTTC. The rearrangement joins TRBV7-3 to TRBJ2-5; 7 bases fit TRBD2. CDR1 SGHTA and CDR2 FQGTGA come from the germline V gene. The ends lost 5 bases at V and 0 bases at J; junction bases unmatched: 6. This CDR3 has 15 residues.

This clonotype was recorded at least ten times. The genes are TRBV7-2 and TRBJ1-5; 9 bases align to TRBD1. Germline V lookup: CDR1 SGHTA, CDR2 FQGNSA. With V trimmed by 5 bases and J by 7 bases, 9 bases remained unmatched. The CDR3 sequence is 15 residues long. The CDR3 DNA reads as TGTGCCAGCAGCCCCGACAGGGGGGGCAGCCAGCCCCAGCATTTT. It codes for CASSPDRGGSQPQHF.

In its sample, this clonotype was seen many times. The J gene is TRBJ2-5, the V gene TRBV6-1, with D tentatively TRBD1 or TRBD2 (5 bases each). The CDR3 spans 13 residues. Germline CDR1 and CDR2: MNHNS and SASEGT. V lost 6 bases and J lost 13, with 21 bases in between. Written as DNA, the CDR3 is TGTGCCAGCAGATCGAGGGGACCCACGTGGGCGTACTTC. Translating it yields CASRSRGPTWAYF.

This clonotype has a count of ten or more. The CDR3 reads CASSASRDSVETQYF. The CDR3 DNA sequence: TGTGCCAGCAGCGCTTCCCGAGATAGCGTGGAGACCCAGTACTTC. This chain joins TRBV11-2 and TRBJ2-5, with D perhaps matching TRBD2 (5 bases). CDR3 size: 15 residues. V was shortened by 5 bases and J by 5 bases, with 18 bases between the two germline ends. From germline, CDR1 is SGHAT and CDR2 FQNNGV.

This clonotype has a handful of counts. The rearrangement uses TRBV30 and TRBJ2-7; 9 bases map to TRBD2. The CDR3 is made up of 15 amino acids. Trimming cost V 5 bases and J 3 bases; bases outside gene matches: 11. In germline, CDR1 is GTSNPN, CDR2 SVGIG (reference sequence). The CDR3 DNA reads TGTGCCTGGCGCATGGGGACTAGCAGATACTACGAGCAGTACTTC. Its protein product is CAWRMGTSRYYEQYF.

Remarks on this clonotype: Just one base apart from a much larger clone, this may be a read error. The conserved phenylalanine or tryptophan normally closing the CDR3 is absent here, so this likely arose from a read error. V usage is TRBV5-1 and J usage is TRBJ2-1, with TRBD1 identical over 9 bases. V trimming: 1 base; J trimming: 3 bases; junction bases outside the gene matches: 2. CDR1 and CDR2 from the germline V gene are SGHRS and YFSETQ. The CDR3 runs to 15 residues. CDR3 amino acids: CASSLTGGGYNEQFL. CDR3 coding DNA: TGCGCCAGCAGCTTGACAGGGGGCGGCTACAATGAGCAGTTCCTC.

This clonotype has ten or more counts. The gene calls are TRBV2 and TRBJ2-5, with D tentatively TRBD1 or TRBD2 (5 bases each). Germline V gene lookup returns CDR1 SNHLY and CDR2 FYNNEI. This CDR3 has 14 residues. V was clipped by 8 bases and J by 3 bases, with 16 bases between them. The CDR3 bases are TGTGCCAGCGTGGGGGTGACAGTTAAAGAGACCCAGTACTTC. Its translation is CASVGVTVKETQYF.

The chain employs TRBV24-1 and TRBJ2-1, with TRBD2 identical over 10 bases. The CDR3 runs 16 residues. Germline V CDR1 and CDR2: KGHDR, SFDVKD. The trim removed 4 bases at V and 7 bases at J, leaving 9 bases unmatched. CDR3 bases: TGTGCCACCAGTGAGTTAGGGACTAGCGCGCGGAATGAGCAGTTCTTC. This translates into CATSELGTSARNEQFF.

CDR3 residues: CASSSQGLAGSYEQYF. The CDR3 bases are TGTGCCAGCAGCTCACAGGGACTAGCGGGATCCTACGAGCAGTACTTC. V usage is TRBV12-3 or TRBV12-4 and J usage is TRBJ2-7; 13 positions agree with TRBD2. V was pared by 6 bases and J by 1 base, with 6 bases of the junction left unmatched. This CDR3 spans 16 amino acids.

This clonotype was counted ten times or more. The V and J genes are TRBV29-1 and TRBJ1-1, with D unclear. Trimming cost V 4 bases and J 4 bases, with 13 bases left between them. This CDR3 is built from 13 residues. Germline V CDR1 and CDR2: SQVTM, ANQGSEA. The CDR3 here is CSVVGVGSTEAFF. The CDR3 region has the DNA TGCAGCGTTGTTGGGGTGGGATCCACTGAAGCTTTCTTT.

As concerns this clonotype: One end of the junction fails to match germline, which may point to a read error. The rearrangement uses TRBV4-1 and TRBJ2-1; possibly TRBD2 for D (5 bases). Germline values: CDR1 MGHRA, CDR2 YSYEKL. There are 15 residues in the CDR3. CDR3 region: CASSQVGLADNERFF. The CDR3 coding sequence is TGCGCCAGCAGCCAAGTCGGGCTAGCAGACAATGAGCGGTTCTTC.

This clonotype showed up many times. The DNA of the CDR3 is TGTGCCAGCAGTCATATCCGGGACAGGGATAATGAAAAACTGTTTTTT. This sequence encodes CASSHIRDRDNEKLFF. The chain links TRBV12-3 or TRBV12-4 to TRBJ1-4; TRBD1 aligns across 9 bases. The trim removed 5 bases at V and 4 bases at J, leaving 8 bases unmatched. CDR3 size: 16 residues.

This clonotype was counted many times. The gene calls are TRBV11-2 and TRBJ1-2; no definite D call. The CDR3 contains 13 residues. The V gene's germline CDR1 is SGHAT and CDR2 FQNNGV. V was pared by 2 bases and J by 4 bases, with 8 bases between. The CDR3 sequence is CASSLYTVYGYTF. CDR3 DNA: TGTGCCAGCAGCTTATACACAGTCTATGGCTACACCTTC.

This clonotype was counted between two and nine times. The V and J genes are TRBV4-1 and TRBJ2-7; tentative D call: TRBD1 (6 bases). The V end lost 3 bases, the J end lost 2 bases, and 8 bases lay between the germline ends. Germline-derived CDR1 and CDR2 are MGHRA and YSYEKL. The CDR3 length is 13 residues. The CDR3 coding sequence is TGCGCCAGCAGCCAGTGGGACACCTACGAGCAGTACTTC. Translation: CASSQWDTYEQYF.

The chain uses TRBV29-1 and TRBJ1-4, with TRBD1 as a possible D gene (5 bases). The CDR3 contains 13 residues. V was shortened by 4 bases and J by 6 bases, with 12 bases between the two germline ends. From germline, CDR1 is SQVTM and CDR2 ANQGSEA. The CDR3 sequence: CSVGRRGDEKLFF. The DNA for the CDR3 is TGCAGCGTTGGTCGGAGGGGAGATGAAAAACTGTTTTTT.

This clonotype was recorded many times. The V gene is TRBV24-1, the J gene TRBJ1-5, with no clear D. Trimming cost V 10 bases and J 2 bases, with 20 bases left between them. Per germline, CDR1 KGHDR and CDR2 SFDVKD. This CDR3 has 16 amino acids. CDR3: CATSEGMRGGNQPQHF. For the CDR3, the DNA is TGTGCCACATCGGAAGGGATGAGAGGAGGCAATCAGCCCCAGCATTTT.

V and J are TRBV5-1 and TRBJ1-4; D may be TRBD1 (6 bases). The germline gives CDR1 SGHRS, CDR2 YFSETQ. The CDR3 spans 15 residues. V was cut by 4 bases and J by 5 bases, with 15 bases left in between. CDR3 bases: TGCGCCAGCAGCCTTATTGGGCAGGGGAATGAAAAACTGTTTTTT. Translating it yields CASSLIGQGNEKLFF.

This clonotype was seen ten or more times. The chain couples TRBV11-3 to TRBJ2-1; no clear D. Trimming stripped 4 bases from V and 4 bases from J, with 8 bases between. The CDR3 runs 13 residues. In germline, CDR1 is SGHNT, CDR2 YENEEA. The CDR3 spells CASSSLLYNEQFF. For the CDR3, the DNA is TGTGCCAGCAGCTCCCTTCTATACAATGAGCAGTTCTTC.

The sample holds a few counts of this clonotype. The chain links TRBV6-1 to TRBJ1-4; D is unclear. The CDR3 is 13 residues long. Germline V gene sequence: CDR1 MNHNS, CDR2 SASEGT. V lost 6 bases, J lost 3 bases, and 8 bases lay in between. CDR3 in amino acids: CASRESANEKLFF. DNA for the CDR3: TGTGCCAGCAGGGAATCAGCTAATGAAAAACTGTTTTTT.